This T cell receptor (beta chain) was observed in a study of metastatic and nonmetastatic thyroid tumors. Background on the study: Blood and tumor or nodule tissue repertoires from malignant and benign thyroid patients were compared.

This clone has a handful of counts. V lost 6 bases and J 4 bases, leaving 16 bases between the germline ends. Germline loops: CDR1 SNHLY, CDR2 FYNNEI. The CDR3 length is 14 residues. TCRdb re-processed the PCR reads through MiXCR. Seen here are 32,000 or so clones, approximately 18% observed once, and the top ten hold 5% to 7.5%. Treatment of any kind had been given to no patient before thyroid surgery. V gene TRBV2 combines with J gene TRBJ2-7, with D perhaps TRBD2 (6 bases). Sequenced material: blood. This sequence was found in a male donor with papillary thyroid cancer or a benign thyroid nodule (not recorded which). Some clones in this sample may be carry-over from other donors' samples. In DNA, the CDR3 is TGTGCCAGCAGGCTTGCGCGGGAAGGATACGAGCAGTACTTC. Residues: CASRLAREGYEQYF.